This T cell receptor (beta chain) was observed in a study of Graves' ophthalmopathy and Graves' hyperthyroidism. Overall study results and limits: Sensitivity reached 85% to 90% and specificity approximately 81% for a 13-signature model separating ophthalmopathy from stable hyperthyroidism. Blood also held most thyroid clonotypes expanded above 0.001 frequency. The model's prediction of ophthalmopathy progression had approximately 68% sensitivity and around 78% specificity.

Amplified material comprised TCR beta CDR3 regions derived from RNA transcripts. In the first round, RT-PCR was carried out with HTBI primers, and a multiplex PCR formed the second round. TCRdb independently ran MiXCR on the multiplex PCR reads; one entry per CDR3 protein. The sample carries 360,000 or so distinct CDR3 sequences, around 18% recorded once. This clonotype was seen ten or more times. Its antigen is undetermined. Having ophthalmopathy, the donors showed moderate-to-severe activity, CAS ≥3 and NOSPECS ≥4, with disease lasting under 3 months. Trimming cost V 5 bases and J 4 bases; bases outside gene matches: 10. CDR3 size: 16 residues. The V gene's germline CDR1 is MNHEY and CDR2 SVGAGI.

The sample taken for sequencing was peripheral blood. The rearrangement joins TRBV6-5 to TRBJ1-1; 10 nucleotides align to TRBD1. The clonotype originates from a woman between 18 and 29 years old with Graves' ophthalmopathy. This CDR3 is CASSLDRGSLSTEAFF. The DNA of the CDR3 is TGTGCCAGCAGTCTGGACAGGGGGAGTCTGAGCACTGAAGCTTTCTTT.